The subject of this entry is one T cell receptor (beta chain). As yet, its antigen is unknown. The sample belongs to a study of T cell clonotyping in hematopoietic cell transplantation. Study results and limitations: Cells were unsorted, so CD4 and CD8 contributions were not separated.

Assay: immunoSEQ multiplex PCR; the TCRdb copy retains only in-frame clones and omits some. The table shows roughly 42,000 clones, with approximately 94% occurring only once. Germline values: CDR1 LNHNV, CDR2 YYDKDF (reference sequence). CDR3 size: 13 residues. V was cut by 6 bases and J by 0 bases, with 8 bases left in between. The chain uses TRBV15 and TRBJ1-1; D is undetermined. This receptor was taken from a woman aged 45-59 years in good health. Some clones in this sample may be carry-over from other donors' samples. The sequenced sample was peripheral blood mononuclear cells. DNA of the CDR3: TGTGCCACCAGTAGCCGAATGAACACTGAAGCTTTCTTT. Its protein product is CATSSRMNTEAFF.